The next 3 T cell receptor beta chains were all read from a single sample in a study of cytomegalovirus exposure and HLA in healthy donors. The method was immunoSEQ multiplex PCR; TCRdb's version includes in-frame clones alone and lacks a portion of them. The sample yields approximately 150,000 clones, almost 85% seen once. The source material was PBMCs. All receptors derive from a man aged 25 to 45 in good health and CMV-seropositive.

The rearrangement links TRBV10-3 to TRBJ1-3; 8 nucleotides match TRBD1. The CDR3 totals 15 residues. Trimming cost V 6 bases and J 1 base; bases outside gene matches: 5. Germline V gives CDR1 ENHRY, CDR2 SYGVKD. The CDR3 DNA reads TGTGCCATCAGCGGACAGGGAGTTTCTGGAAACACCATATATTTT. This gives the protein CAISGQGVSGNTIYF.

This clone was seen a few times. The J gene is TRBJ2-7, the V gene TRBV6-5; 11 positions agree with TRBD1. V lost 8 bases and J lost 4; bases outside the gene matches: 4. This CDR3 has 13 amino acids. Germline V gives CDR1 MNHEY, CDR2 SVGAGI. The CDR3 sequence is CASGRDRGYEQYF. For the CDR3, the DNA is TGTGCCAGCGGCCGGGACAGGGGGTACGAGCAGTACTTC.

The J gene is TRBJ2-2, the V gene TRBV19; a weak D match, TRBD2 (6 bases). Between the trimmed V and J ends, which lost 6 bases and 5 bases, there was a span of 19 bases. Germline lookup yields CDR1 LNHDA and CDR2 SQIVND (reference sequence). The CDR3 runs to 16 residues. The CDR3 DNA reads TGTGCCAGTAGACCTCAGGAGGGGCGGATAACCGGGGAGCTGTTTTTT. It translates to CASRPQEGRITGELFF.